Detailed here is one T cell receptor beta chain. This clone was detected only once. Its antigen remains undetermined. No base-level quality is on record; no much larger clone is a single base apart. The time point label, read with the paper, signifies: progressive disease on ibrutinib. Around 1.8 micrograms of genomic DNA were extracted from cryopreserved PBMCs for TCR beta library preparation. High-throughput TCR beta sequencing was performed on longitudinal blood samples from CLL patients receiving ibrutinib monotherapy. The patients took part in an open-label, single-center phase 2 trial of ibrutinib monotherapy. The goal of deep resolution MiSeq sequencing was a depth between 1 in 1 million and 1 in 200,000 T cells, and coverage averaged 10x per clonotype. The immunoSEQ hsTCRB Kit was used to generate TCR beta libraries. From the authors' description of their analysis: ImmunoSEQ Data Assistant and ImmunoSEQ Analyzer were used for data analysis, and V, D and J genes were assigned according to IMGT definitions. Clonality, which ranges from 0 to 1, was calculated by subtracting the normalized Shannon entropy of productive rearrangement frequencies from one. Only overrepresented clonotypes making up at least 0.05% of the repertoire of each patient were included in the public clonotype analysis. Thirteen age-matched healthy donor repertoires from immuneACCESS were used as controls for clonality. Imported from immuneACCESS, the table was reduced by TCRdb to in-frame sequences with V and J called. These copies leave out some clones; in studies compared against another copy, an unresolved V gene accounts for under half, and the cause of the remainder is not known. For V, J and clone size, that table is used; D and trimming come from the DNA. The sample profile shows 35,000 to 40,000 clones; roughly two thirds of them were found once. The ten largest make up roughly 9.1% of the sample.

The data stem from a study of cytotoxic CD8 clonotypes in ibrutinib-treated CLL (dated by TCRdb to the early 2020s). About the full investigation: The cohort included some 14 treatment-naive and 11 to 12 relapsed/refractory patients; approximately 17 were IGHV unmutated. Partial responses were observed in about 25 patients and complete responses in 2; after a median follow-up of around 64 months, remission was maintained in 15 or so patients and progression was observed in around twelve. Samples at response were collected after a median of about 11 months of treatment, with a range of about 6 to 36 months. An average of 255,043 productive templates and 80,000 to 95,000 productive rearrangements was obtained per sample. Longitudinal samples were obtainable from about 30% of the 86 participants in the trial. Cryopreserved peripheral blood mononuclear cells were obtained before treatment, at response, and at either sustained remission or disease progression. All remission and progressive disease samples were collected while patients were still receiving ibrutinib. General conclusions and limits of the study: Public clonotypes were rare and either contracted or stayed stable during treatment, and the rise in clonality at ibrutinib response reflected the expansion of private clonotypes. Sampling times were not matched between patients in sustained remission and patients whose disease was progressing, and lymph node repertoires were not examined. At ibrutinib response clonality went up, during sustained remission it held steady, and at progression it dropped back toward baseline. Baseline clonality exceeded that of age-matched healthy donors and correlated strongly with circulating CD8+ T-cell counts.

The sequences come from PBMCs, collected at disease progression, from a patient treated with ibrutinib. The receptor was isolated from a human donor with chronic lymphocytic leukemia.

The CDR3 reads as follows: CASSATSGYNEQFF. The DNA is TGTGCCAGCAGCGCCACTAGCGGCTACAATGAGCAGTTCTTC. The sequence links TRBV11-2 to TRBJ2-1, and TRBD2 matches 8 of the central bases. Reading from cysteine to phenylalanine, the CDR3 counts 14 amino acids. The sequence is cut down to CDR3 DNA, 42 bases in frame from base 1. Based on the germline V gene, the CDR1 and CDR2 sequences are SGHAT and FQNNGV. Unmatched junction bases come to 3, with V trimmed by 5 bases and J by 3 bases.